The 8 T cell receptor beta chains below all came from one sample that was sequenced in a study of cytomegalovirus exposure and HLA in healthy donors. The table came from immunoSEQ multiplex PCR; TCRdb's copy has only in-frame clones and leaves some out. The sample comprises approximately 160,000 clones, approximately 87% of which are singletons, and roughly 5.8% rests with the top ten. The sequencing input was PBMCs. The receptors stem from a woman younger than 45 in good health and CMV-seronegative.

The chain links TRBV7-2 to TRBJ2-7; TRBD2 aligns across 7 bases. Looked up from germline, CDR1 is SGHTA and CDR2 is FQGNSA. The CDR3 has 15 residues. After removal of 4 bases from V and 4 bases from J, the junction contained 10 bases not matched to a gene. CDR3 sequence reads: CASSSKLSGAYEQYF. CDR3 coding DNA: TGTGCCAGCAGCTCGAAATTGAGCGGGGCTTACGAGCAGTACTTC.

This rearrangement joins TRBV25-1 to TRBJ2-1; no reliable D call. Germline-derived CDR1 and CDR2 are MGHDK and SYGVNS. Trimming stripped 7 bases from V and 4 bases from J, with 8 bases between. The CDR3 runs 12 residues. The CDR3 protein is CASNNWYNEQFF. The DNA of the CDR3 is TGTGCCAGCAACAATTGGTACAATGAGCAGTTCTTC.

CDR3 DNA: TGCGCCAGCACTAGTCAGTATAATCAGCCCCAGCATTTT. This sequence encodes CASTSQYNQPQHF. This chain links TRBV10-2 with TRBJ1-5, with no clear D. CDR3 length: 13 residues. V was pared by 7 bases and J by 4 bases, with 11 bases between. CDR1 is WSHSY, CDR2 SAAADI, per germline.

This clone occurred once. V and J are TRBV7-2 and TRBJ2-7, with TRBD2 identical over 8 bases. The CDR3 extends over 15 amino acids. J gave up 7 bases and V 4 bases, and 12 bases lay outside the gene matches. Germline CDR1 SGHTA, CDR2 FQGNSA. The CDR3 region is CASSSVAGPSGEQYF. In DNA form, the CDR3 reads TGTGCCAGCAGCTCCGTAGCGGGGCCTTCGGGGGAGCAGTACTTC.

This clone appeared many times. This chain links TRBV5-5 with TRBJ1-5; D is unresolved. Per germline, CDR1 SGHKS and CDR2 YYEKEE (reference sequence). V shed 2 bases and J shed 5 bases, with 5 bases lying between them. The CDR3 runs to 12 residues. The CDR3 is CASSFEDQPQHF. Here the CDR3 DNA reads TGTGCCAGCAGCTTCGAAGATCAGCCCCAGCATTTT.

This clone was seen once. The chain uses TRBV7-2 and TRBJ2-2, with TRBD1 identical over 7 bases. With V trimmed by 5 bases and J by 7 bases, 7 bases remained unmatched. The CDR3 loop spans 14 amino acids. Germline CDR1 SGHTA, CDR2 FQGNSA. The CDR3 bases are TGTGCCAGCAGCAGAGACAGGGCTCACGGGGAGCTGTTTTTT. It encodes CASSRDRAHGELFF. The variable domain in full, with the rest retrieved from reference TRBV7-2 and TRBJ2-2, is GAGVSQSPSNKVTEKGKDVELRCDPISGHTALYWYRQSLGQGLEFLIYFQGNSAPDKSGLPSDRFSAERTGGSVSTLTIQRTQQEDSAVYLCASSRDRAHGELFFGEGSRLTVL.

The chain has TRBV7-2 and TRBJ1-5; D is unclear. CDR3 length: 13 residues. V lost 3 bases and J 3 bases, leaving 6 bases between the germline ends. Germline loops: CDR1 SGHTA, CDR2 FQGNSA. CDR3 region: CASSFSDNQPQHF. CDR3 nucleotides: TGTGCCAGCAGCTTTTCAGACAATCAGCCCCAGCATTTT.

The gene calls are TRBV6-1 and TRBJ1-3; D is ambiguous. In germline, CDR1 is MNHNS, CDR2 SASEGT. The CDR3 is made up of 16 amino acids. Deletions cut 3 bases from V and 0 bases from J, with 12 bases between. In DNA form, the CDR3 reads TGTGCCAGCAGTGATGACACGTTTGTCTCTGGAAACACCATATATTTT. As protein: CASSDDTFVSGNTIYF.